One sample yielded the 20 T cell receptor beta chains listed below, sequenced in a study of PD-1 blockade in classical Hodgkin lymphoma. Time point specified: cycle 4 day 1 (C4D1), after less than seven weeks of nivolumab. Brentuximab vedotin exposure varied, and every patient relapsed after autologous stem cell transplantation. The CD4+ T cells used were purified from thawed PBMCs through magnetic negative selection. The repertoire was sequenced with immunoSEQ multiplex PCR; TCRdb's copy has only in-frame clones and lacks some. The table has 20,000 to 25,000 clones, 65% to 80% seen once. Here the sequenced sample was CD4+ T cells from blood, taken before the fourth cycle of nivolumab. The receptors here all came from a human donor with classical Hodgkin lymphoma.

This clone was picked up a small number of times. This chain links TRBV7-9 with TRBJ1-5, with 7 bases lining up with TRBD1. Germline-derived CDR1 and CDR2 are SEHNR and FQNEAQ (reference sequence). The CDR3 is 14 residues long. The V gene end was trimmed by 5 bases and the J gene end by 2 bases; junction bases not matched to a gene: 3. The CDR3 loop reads CASSPGTGNQPQHF. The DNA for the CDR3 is TGTGCCAGCAGCCCCGGGACAGGCAATCAGCCCCAGCATTTT.

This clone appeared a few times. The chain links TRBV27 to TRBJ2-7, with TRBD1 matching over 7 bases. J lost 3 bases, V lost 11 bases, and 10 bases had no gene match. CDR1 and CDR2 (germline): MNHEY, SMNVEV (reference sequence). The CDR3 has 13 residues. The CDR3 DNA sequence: TGTGCCTCCTCTCGGGGACAGAACTACGAGCAGTACTTC. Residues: CASSRGQNYEQYF.

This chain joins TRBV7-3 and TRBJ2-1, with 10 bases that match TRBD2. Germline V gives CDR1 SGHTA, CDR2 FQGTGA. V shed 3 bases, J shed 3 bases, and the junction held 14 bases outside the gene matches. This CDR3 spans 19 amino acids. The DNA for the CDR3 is TGTGCCAGCAGCTTCGGGGCGTTAGCGGGGGGCCGAAACTACAATGAGCAGTTCTTC. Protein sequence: CASSFGALAGGRNYNEQFF.

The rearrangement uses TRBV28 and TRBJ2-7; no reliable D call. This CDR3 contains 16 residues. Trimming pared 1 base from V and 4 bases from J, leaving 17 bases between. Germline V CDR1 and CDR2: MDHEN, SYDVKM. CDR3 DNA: TGTGCCAGCAGTTTATTTAGAACCTCTAACACTTACGAGCAGTACTTC. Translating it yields CASSLFRTSNTYEQYF.

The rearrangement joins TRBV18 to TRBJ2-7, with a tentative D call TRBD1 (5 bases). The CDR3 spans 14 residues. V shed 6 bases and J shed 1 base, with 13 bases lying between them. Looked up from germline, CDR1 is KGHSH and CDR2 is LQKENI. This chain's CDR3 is CASSFGHGSYEQYF. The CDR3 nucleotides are TGTGCCAGCTCCTTCGGACACGGATCCTACGAGCAGTACTTC.

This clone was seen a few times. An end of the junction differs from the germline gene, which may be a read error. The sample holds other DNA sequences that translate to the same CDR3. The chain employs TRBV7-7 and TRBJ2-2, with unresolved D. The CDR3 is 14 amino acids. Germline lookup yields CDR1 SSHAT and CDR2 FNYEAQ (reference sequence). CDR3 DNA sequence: TGTGCTAGCAGCTTAGACGGAAACACCGGGGAGCTGTTTTTT. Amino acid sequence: CASSLDGNTGELFF. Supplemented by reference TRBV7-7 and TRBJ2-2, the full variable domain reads GAGVSQSPRYKVTKRGQDVTLRCDPISSHATLYWYQQALGQGPEFLTYFNYEAQPDKSGLPSDRFSAERPEGSISTLTIQRTEQRDSAMYRCASSLDGNTGELFFGEGSRLTVL.

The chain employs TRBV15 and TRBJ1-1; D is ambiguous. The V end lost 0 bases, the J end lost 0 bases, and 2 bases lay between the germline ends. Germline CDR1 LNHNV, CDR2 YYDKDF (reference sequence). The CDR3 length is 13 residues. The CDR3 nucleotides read TGTGCCACCAGCAGAGATTTGAACACTGAAGCTTTCTTT. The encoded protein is CATSRDLNTEAFF.

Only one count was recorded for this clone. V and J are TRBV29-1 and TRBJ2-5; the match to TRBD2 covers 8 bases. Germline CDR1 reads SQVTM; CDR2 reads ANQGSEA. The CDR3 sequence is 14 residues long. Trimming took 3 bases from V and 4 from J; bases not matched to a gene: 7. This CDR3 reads CSVDSGGRGETQYF. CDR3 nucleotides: TGCAGCGTTGATTCGGGGGGGAGAGGAGAGACCCAGTACTTC.

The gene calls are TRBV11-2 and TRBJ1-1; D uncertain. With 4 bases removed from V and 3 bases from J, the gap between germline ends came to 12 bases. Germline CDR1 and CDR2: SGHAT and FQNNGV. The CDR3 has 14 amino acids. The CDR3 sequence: CASSSVSVDTEAFF. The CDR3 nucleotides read TGTGCCAGCAGCTCAGTATCAGTGGACACTGAAGCTTTCTTT.

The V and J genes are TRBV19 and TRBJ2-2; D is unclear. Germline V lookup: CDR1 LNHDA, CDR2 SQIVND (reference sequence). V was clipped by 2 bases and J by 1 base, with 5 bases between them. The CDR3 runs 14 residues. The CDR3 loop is CASSISGNTGELFF. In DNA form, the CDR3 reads TGTGCCAGTAGTATATCGGGGAACACCGGGGAGCTGTTTTTT. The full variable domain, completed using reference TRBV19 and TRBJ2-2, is DGGITQSPKYLFRKEGQNVTLSCEQNLNHDAMYWYRQDPGQGLRLIYYSQIVNDFQKGDIAEGYSVSREKKESFPLTVTSAQKNPTAFYLCASSISGNTGELFFGEGSRLTVL.

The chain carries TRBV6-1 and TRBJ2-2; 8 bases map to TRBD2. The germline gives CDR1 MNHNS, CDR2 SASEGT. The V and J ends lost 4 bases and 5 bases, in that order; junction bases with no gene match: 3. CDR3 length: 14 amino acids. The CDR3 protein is CASSAGGPTGELFF. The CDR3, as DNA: TGTGCCAGCAGTGCGGGGGGGCCGACCGGGGAGCTGTTTTTT.

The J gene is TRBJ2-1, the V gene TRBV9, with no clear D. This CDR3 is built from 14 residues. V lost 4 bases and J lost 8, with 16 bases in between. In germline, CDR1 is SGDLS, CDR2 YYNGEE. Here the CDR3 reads CASSPRFEEHEQFF. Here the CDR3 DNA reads TGTGCCAGCAGCCCCCGGTTTGAGGAACATGAGCAGTTCTTC.

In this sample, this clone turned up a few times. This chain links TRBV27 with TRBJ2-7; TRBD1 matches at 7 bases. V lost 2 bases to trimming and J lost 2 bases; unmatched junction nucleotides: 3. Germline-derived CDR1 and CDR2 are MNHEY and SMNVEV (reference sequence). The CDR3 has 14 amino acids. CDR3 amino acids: CASSLGTVTYEQYF. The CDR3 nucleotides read TGTGCCAGCAGTTTAGGGACAGTTACCTACGAGCAGTACTTC.

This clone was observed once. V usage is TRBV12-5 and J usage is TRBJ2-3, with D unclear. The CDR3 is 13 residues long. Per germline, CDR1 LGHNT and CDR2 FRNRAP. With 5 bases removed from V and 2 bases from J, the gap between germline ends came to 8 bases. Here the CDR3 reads CASGAGYTDTQYF. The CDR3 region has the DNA TGTGCTAGTGGTGCCGGATACACAGATACGCAGTATTTT.

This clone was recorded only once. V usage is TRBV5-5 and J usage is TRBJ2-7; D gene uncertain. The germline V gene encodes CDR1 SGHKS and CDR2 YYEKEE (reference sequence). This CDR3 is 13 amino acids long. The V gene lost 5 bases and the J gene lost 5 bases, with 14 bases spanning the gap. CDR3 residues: CASSFSPGHEQYF. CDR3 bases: TGTGCCAGCAGTTTTAGTCCTGGGCACGAGCAGTACTTC. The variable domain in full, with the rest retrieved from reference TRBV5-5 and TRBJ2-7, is DAGVTQSPTHLIKTRGQQVTLRCSPISGHKSVSWYQQVLGQGPQFIFQYYEKEERGRGNFPDRFSARQFPNYSSELNVNALLLGDSALYLCASSFSPGHEQYFGPGTRLTVT.

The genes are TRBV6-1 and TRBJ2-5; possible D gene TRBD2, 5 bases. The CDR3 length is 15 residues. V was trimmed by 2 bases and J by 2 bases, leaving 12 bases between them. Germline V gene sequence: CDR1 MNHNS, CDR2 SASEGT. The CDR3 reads CASSESSDPQETQYF. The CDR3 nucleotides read TGTGCCAGCAGTGAAAGTAGCGACCCACAAGAGACCCAGTACTTC.

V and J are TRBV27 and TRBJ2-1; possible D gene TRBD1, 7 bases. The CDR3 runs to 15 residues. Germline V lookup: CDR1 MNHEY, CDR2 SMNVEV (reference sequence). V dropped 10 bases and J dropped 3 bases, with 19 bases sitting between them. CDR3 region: CATRSGGSYYNEQFF. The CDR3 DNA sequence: TGTGCCACCCGATCAGGGGGGTCATACTACAATGAGCAGTTCTTC.

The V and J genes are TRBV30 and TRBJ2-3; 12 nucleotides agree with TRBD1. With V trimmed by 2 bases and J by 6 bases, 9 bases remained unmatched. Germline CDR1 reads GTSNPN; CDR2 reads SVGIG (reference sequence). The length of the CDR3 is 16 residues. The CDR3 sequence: CAWSPGTGGSPDTQYF. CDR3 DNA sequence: TGTGCCTGGAGTCCCGGGACAGGGGGCTCCCCGGATACGCAGTATTTT.

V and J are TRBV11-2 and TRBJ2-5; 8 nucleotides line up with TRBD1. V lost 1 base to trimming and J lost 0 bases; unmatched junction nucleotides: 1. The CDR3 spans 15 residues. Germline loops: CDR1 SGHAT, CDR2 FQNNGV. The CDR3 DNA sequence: TGTGCCAGCAGCTTAGGGACAGGGTACCAAGAGACCCAGTACTTC. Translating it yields CASSLGTGYQETQYF.

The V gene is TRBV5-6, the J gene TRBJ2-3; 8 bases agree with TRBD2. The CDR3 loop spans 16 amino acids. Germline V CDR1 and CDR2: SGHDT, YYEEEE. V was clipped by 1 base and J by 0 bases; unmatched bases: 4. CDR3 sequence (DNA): TGTGCCAGCAGCTTGCTAGCGGGCCCTAGCACAGATACGCAGTATTTT. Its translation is CASSLLAGPSTDTQYF.